These 15 T cell receptor beta chains came from one sample sequenced in a study of CD8+CD57+ T cells in acquired aplastic anemia. For CDR3 and TCR beta VDJ profiling, genomic DNA was the template used. TCRdb redid the calling of the reads with MiXCR, one entry per CDR3 protein. Of some 70,000 distinct CDR3 sequences listed, around 50% are singletons. Sequencing input: sorted CD4+, CD8+, or CD8+CD57+ T cells (not recorded which) from PBMCs. These receptors were collected from a human donor in good health, serving as a control.

This clonotype appeared many times. This chain uses TRBV14 with TRBJ1-1, with a tentative D call TRBD1 (5 bases). This CDR3 is 14 amino acids long. Germline V gives CDR1 SGHDN, CDR2 FVKESK. V lost 1 base and J 4 bases, leaving 10 bases between the germline ends. CDR3 coding DNA: TGTGCCAGCAGCCAAGGGGGGGTACGCACTGAAGCTTTCTTT. Translating gives CASSQGGVRTEAFF. Using reference TRBV14 and TRBJ1-1 for the parts outside the CDR3, the full variable domain is EAGVTQFPSHSVIEKGQTVTLRCDPISGHDNLYWYRRVMGKEIKFLLHFVKESKQDESGMPNNRFLAERTGGTYSTLKVQPAELEDSGVYFCASSQGGVRTEAFFGQGTRLTVV.

V gene TRBV5-5 combines with J gene TRBJ2-7, with D perhaps assigned TRBD1 or TRBD2 (5 bases each). V dropped 0 bases and J dropped 5 bases, with 15 bases sitting between them. The CDR3 extends over 15 amino acids. CDR1 and CDR2 (germline): SGHKS, YYEKEE (reference sequence). This CDR3 reads CASSLGGTFAHEQYF. CDR3 DNA sequence: TGTGCCAGCAGCTTGGGGGGGACCTTCGCCCACGAGCAGTACTTC.

The genes are TRBV2 and TRBJ2-6, with D tentatively TRBD1 (5 bases). CDR3 length equals 17 residues. In germline, CDR1 is SNHLY, CDR2 FYNNEI. V dropped 10 bases and J dropped 0 bases, with 19 bases sitting between them. The CDR3: CATEDGLGLSGANVLTF. CDR3 DNA sequence: TGTGCCACCGAGGACGGGCTGGGGCTCTCTGGGGCCAACGTCCTGACTTTC.

This clonotype was counted ten times or more. The V call is TRBV11-1, the J call TRBJ2-1; 10 positions match TRBD2. V shed 1 base, J shed 4 bases, and the junction held 7 bases outside the gene matches. Germline loops: CDR1 SGHAT, CDR2 FQDESV (reference sequence). The CDR3 sequence is 17 residues long. Here the CDR3 DNA reads TGTGCCAGCAGCTTAGTGGGGGCTAGCGGGGGTTACAATGAGCAGTTCTTC. It specifies CASSLVGASGGYNEQFF.

This clonotype was counted ten times or more. V gene TRBV30 combines with J gene TRBJ2-7; 8 bases are a match to TRBD2. J lost 2 bases, V lost 5 bases, and 2 bases had no gene match. Germline V gene data show CDR1 as GTSNPN and CDR2 as SVGIG (reference sequence). The CDR3 spans 12 residues. CDR3 nucleotide sequence: TGTGCCTGGGGAGCGGGAGCCTACGAGCAGTACTTC. It codes for CAWGAGAYEQYF.

This clonotype was detected ten times or more. The rearrangement joins TRBV19 to TRBJ1-4; 9 bases map to TRBD1. Germline CDR1 reads LNHDA; CDR2 reads SQIVND (reference sequence). V was clipped by 7 bases and J by 5 bases; unmatched bases: 5. The CDR3 loop spans 14 amino acids. The CDR3 DNA sequence: TGTGCCAGTACCACCGGGACAGGGAATGAAAAACTGTTTTTT. Its protein is CASTTGTGNEKLFF.

This clonotype was counted ten times or more. The DNA of the CDR3 is TGTGCCAGTAGTATAGGCCCCCTAGGTAGAGGAAGTACAACTAATGAAAAACTGTTTTTT. This translates into CASSIGPLGRGSTTNEKLFF. J is TRBJ1-4 and V is TRBV19; D uncertain. This CDR3 is built from 20 residues. Germline-derived CDR1 and CDR2 are LNHDA and SQIVND (reference sequence). V was clipped by 1 base and J by 0 bases, with 21 bases between them. The complete variable domain, with remaining parts taken from reference TRBV19 and TRBJ1-4, reads DGGITQSPKYLFRKEGQNVTLSCEQNLNHDAMYWYRQDPGQGLRLIYYSQIVNDFQKGDIAEGYSVSREKKESFPLTVTSAQKNPTAFYLCASSIGPLGRGSTTNEKLFFGSGTQLSVL.

About this clonotype itself: One junction end does not reproduce the germline sequence, and a read error may be involved. The V call is TRBV19, the J call TRBJ1-2, with 9 bases aligning to TRBD1. From germline, CDR1 is LNHDA and CDR2 SQIVND (reference sequence). CDR3 size: 19 residues. CDR3 amino acids: CAGSPLGGQGKSANYGYTF. The CDR3 DNA follows: TGTGCCGGTAGTCCGTTAGGGGGACAGGGAAAAAGTGCGAACTATGGCTACACCTTC.

This clonotype was counted many times. The J gene is TRBJ2-1, the V gene TRBV2; the match to TRBD2 covers 9 bases. This CDR3 is built from 15 residues. Trimming removed 4 bases from V and 4 bases from J; junction bases left unmatched: 5. Germline loops: CDR1 SNHLY, CDR2 FYNNEI. The CDR3 coding sequence is TGTGCCAGCAGTGGTACGCTAGCGGGATACAATGAGCAGTTCTTC. This sequence encodes CASSGTLAGYNEQFF.

This clonotype was observed many times. Here the CDR3 reads CASSLWGSLRDYGYTF. The CDR3 region has the DNA TGCGCCAGCAGCTTGTGGGGGAGCCTCAGAGACTATGGCTACACCTTC. The chain joins TRBV5-1 to TRBJ1-2, with D possibly matching TRBD1 (5 bases). This CDR3 region has 16 residues. The V gene lost 1 base and the J gene lost 3 bases, with 16 bases spanning the gap. Germline CDR1 and CDR2: SGHRS and YFSETQ. Together with reference TRBV5-1 and TRBJ1-2, the CDR3 gives the full variable domain: KAGVTQTPRYLIKTRGQQVTLSCSPISGHRSVSWYQQTPGQGLQFLFEYFSETQRNKGNFPGRFSGRQFSNSRSEMNVSTLELGDSALYLCASSLWGSLRDYGYTFGSGTRLTVV.

V is TRBV29-1 and J is TRBJ2-7; D may be TRBD1 (6 bases). Germline V gene data show CDR1 as SQVTM and CDR2 as ANQGSEA. CDR3 length: 13 residues. V was clipped by 5 bases and J by 4 bases, with 15 bases between them. This CDR3 reads CSVRAGAFYEQYF. The CDR3 nucleotides are TGCAGCGTTCGGGCAGGGGCGTTTTACGAGCAGTACTTC.

Comments on this clonotype: A much larger clone differs from this one at a single base, so this may be a read error. The chain employs TRBV30 and TRBJ1-2; tentative D call: TRBD1 (5 bases). CDR3 length equals 12 residues. The germline V gene has CDR1 GTSNPN and CDR2 SVGIG (reference sequence). CDR3 DNA: TGTGCCTGGAGCGGGGGACCAATGGGCTGCACCTTC. This translates into CAWSGGPMGCTF.

This chain connects TRBV15 to TRBJ2-7; 7 nucleotides line up with TRBD1. Trimming at V came to 0 bases and at J to 3 bases, leaving 20 bases not matched to a gene. Germline V gives CDR1 LNHNV, CDR2 YYDKDF (reference sequence). The CDR3 has 20 residues. CDR3: CATSRDRVEFYGTDHYEQYF. CDR3 sequence (DNA): TGTGCCACCAGCAGAGATCGGGTGGAGTTTTACGGGACAGACCACTACGAGCAGTACTTC.

In this sample, this clonotype turned up many times. The J gene is TRBJ2-1, the V gene TRBV7-2; a weak D match, TRBD2 (6 bases). CDR1 SGHTA and CDR2 FQGNSA come from the germline V gene. V dropped 5 bases and J dropped 7 bases, with 21 bases sitting between them. The CDR3 is 16 residues long. Here the CDR3 DNA reads TGTGCCAGCAGCCCTGGGGCGGGGCGGCCTCAAAATGAGCAGTTCTTC. Protein: CASSPGAGRPQNEQFF.

The V and J genes are TRBV11-1 and TRBJ2-1; D tentatively fits TRBD1 or TRBD2 (5 bases each). Trimming removed 3 bases at V and 5 bases at J, with 11 bases between. The germline gives CDR1 SGHAT, CDR2 FQDESV (reference sequence). The CDR3 has 14 residues. CDR3 residues: CASSLRGNHNEQFF. The CDR3 DNA reads TGTGCCAGCAGCTTGAGGGGTAATCACAATGAGCAGTTCTTC.